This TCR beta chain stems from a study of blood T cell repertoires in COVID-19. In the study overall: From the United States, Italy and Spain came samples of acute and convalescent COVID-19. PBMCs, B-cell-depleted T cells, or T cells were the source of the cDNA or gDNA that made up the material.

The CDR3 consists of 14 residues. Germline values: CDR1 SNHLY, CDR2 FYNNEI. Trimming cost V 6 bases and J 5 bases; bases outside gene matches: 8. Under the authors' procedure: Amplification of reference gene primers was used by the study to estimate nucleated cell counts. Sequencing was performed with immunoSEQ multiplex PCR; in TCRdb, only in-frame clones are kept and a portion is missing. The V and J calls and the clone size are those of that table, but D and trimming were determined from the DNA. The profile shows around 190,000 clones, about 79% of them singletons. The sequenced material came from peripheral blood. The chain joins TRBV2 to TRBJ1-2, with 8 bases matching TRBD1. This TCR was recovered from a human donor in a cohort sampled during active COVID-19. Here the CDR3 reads CASRGRDRGYGYTF. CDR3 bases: TGTGCCAGCAGGGGGAGAGACAGGGGTTATGGCTACACCTTC.